This paragraph covers one T cell receptor beta chain sequence. No antigen is known for it. The data are from a study of blood T cells in healthy people across ages. Looking at the study overall: Capture by template switching was about one barcoded beta molecule per two T cells. Study findings and constraints: The fall in TCR beta diversity per million T cells was roughly linear with age.

A second about 7 to 11 cycle PCR used barcoded and J-beta primers. Paired-end reads containing CDR3 totaled no fewer than 2.5 million for each sample. TCRdb reprocessed the 5' RACE reads via MiXCR and lists one record per CDR3 protein. The table includes 2 million or so distinct CDR3 sequences, about 50% detected once. The V gene's germline CDR1 is SQVTM and CDR2 ANQGSEA. Trimming left V 2 bases short and J 1 base short, with 15 bases between. The CDR3 contains 16 residues. This clonotype was sampled from a woman between 40 and 50 years old in good health. The sequenced material came from blood. The chain links TRBV29-1 to TRBJ1-3; possible D gene TRBD1, 6 bases. CDR3 nucleotides: TGCAGCGTTGAATACTACAGGGCAGGGTCTGGAAACACCATATATTTT. Translated, it gives CSVEYYRAGSGNTIYF. Full variable domain (outside the CDR3, taken from reference TRBV29-1 and TRBJ1-3): SAVISQKPSRDICQRGTSLTIQCQVDSQVTMMFWYRQQPGQSLTLIATANQGSEATYESGFVIDKFPISRPNLTFSTLTVSNMSPEDSSIYLCSVEYYRAGSGNTIYFGEGSWLTVV.